Presented here are 32 T cell receptor beta chains from one specimen sequenced in a study of cytomegalovirus exposure and HLA in healthy donors. The primer mix had 60 Vbeta and 13 Jbeta primers. Generated by immunoSEQ multiplex PCR, the TCRdb table keeps only in-frame clones and is missing some. The repertoire holds around 110,000 clones, with roughly 9% as singletons. The specimen was PBMCs. These receptors were taken from a man aged 30 to 39 in good health and CMV-seronegative.

This clone showed up just a few times. The J gene is TRBJ1-1, the V gene TRBV7-8, with D possibly matching TRBD1 (6 bases). Trimming pared 5 bases from V and 7 bases from J, leaving 14 bases between. The CDR3 loop spans 13 amino acids. Germline values: CDR1 SGHVS, CDR2 FQNEAQ. This CDR3 is CASSPKRGFEAFF. In nucleotides, the CDR3 is TGTGCCAGCAGCCCTAAAAGGGGGTTTGAAGCTTTCTTT.

There are a few counts of this clone. The chain combines TRBV27 with TRBJ2-5; 9 bases line up with TRBD2. Germline V CDR1 and CDR2: MNHEY, SMNVEV (reference sequence). V lost 5 bases and J lost 7; bases outside the gene matches: 5. This CDR3 has 13 amino acids. DNA for the CDR3: TGTGCCAGCAGTCCGGGGACTAGCCGGACCCAGTACTTC. This sequence encodes CASSPGTSRTQYF.

The rearrangement joins TRBV4-3 to TRBJ1-6; 11 positions match TRBD1. Per the germline V gene, CDR1 is LGHNA and CDR2 is YSLEER. V dropped 1 base and J dropped 8; count of bases not matched to a gene: 4. This CDR3 comprises 16 residues. The CDR3 nucleotides read TGCGCCAGCAGCCAAGGGACAGGGGGCTCGGATTCACCCCTCCACTTT. As protein: CASSQGTGGSDSPLHF.

This chain uses TRBV7-2 with TRBJ2-3; weak D call: TRBD1 (5 bases). Germline CDR1 is SGHTA and CDR2 is FQGNSA. CDR3 size: 16 residues. V lost 0 bases and J lost 0, with 10 bases in between. The CDR3, as DNA: TGTGCCAGCAGCTTAGCCCGGCAGGGTAGCACAGATACGCAGTATTTT. Encoded protein: CASSLARQGSTDTQYF.

This clone was picked up a small number of times. J is TRBJ1-5 and V is TRBV5-6; D might be TRBD1 (6 bases). The CDR3 sequence is 15 residues long. CDR1 is SGHDT and CDR2 is YYEEEE in the germline V gene. Trimming pared 3 bases from V and 7 bases from J, leaving 17 bases between. The CDR3 spells CASSSSFQGYQPQHF. The CDR3 DNA reads TGTGCCAGCAGCTCGAGTTTTCAGGGGTACCAGCCCCAGCATTTT.

The chain couples TRBV6-5 to TRBJ1-4; TRBD1 might be the D (6 bases). This CDR3 is 14 amino acids long. Looked up from germline, CDR1 is MNHEY and CDR2 is SVGAGI. Trimming cost V 4 bases and J 8 bases, with 14 bases left between them. CDR3 loop: CASSLTGINEKLFF. The DNA of the CDR3 is TGTGCCAGCAGTTTAACAGGGATCAACGAAAAACTGTTTTTT.

This clone turned up a few times. The genes are TRBV28 and TRBJ2-7, with TRBD1 matching 10 bases. This CDR3 region has 14 residues. The J segment lost 2 bases and the V segment lost 3 bases, leaving 1 base of the junction unmatched. Germline CDR1 MDHEN, CDR2 SYDVKM. The CDR3 DNA follows: TGTGCCAGCAGTTTGACAGGGGGCCCCTACGAGCAGTACTTC. This encodes CASSLTGGPYEQYF.

This clone was observed a few times. This rearrangement joins TRBV4-3 to TRBJ2-2; a weak D match, TRBD2 (7 bases). Trimming shortened V by 4 bases and J by 2 bases, and 11 bases separated the two germline ends. The germline gives CDR1 LGHNA, CDR2 YSLEER. The CDR3 is 15 residues long. CDR3 region: CASSLRGGNTGELFF. The CDR3 nucleotides read TGCGCCAGCAGCCTAAGGGGGGGTAACACCGGGGAGCTGTTTTTT.

This clone was seen only a few times. This sequence joins TRBV30 and TRBJ2-3, with 10 bases identical to TRBD2. The CDR3 loop spans 17 amino acids. Germline V gene lookup returns CDR1 GTSNPN and CDR2 SVGIG (reference sequence). V shed 0 bases, J shed 4 bases, and the junction held 10 bases outside the gene matches. This CDR3 reads CAWSVQRLAGDADTQYF. DNA of the CDR3: TGTGCCTGGAGTGTACAGCGTCTAGCGGGAGACGCAGATACGCAGTATTTT.

This clone was recorded a few times. This chain links TRBV12-5 with TRBJ1-1; D not resolved. Germline CDR1 and CDR2: LGHNT and FRNRAP. V was pared by 6 bases and J by 6 bases, with 11 bases between. This CDR3 is 12 amino acids long. The CDR3 spells CASGTGAAEAFF. The CDR3 DNA follows: TGTGCTAGTGGGACCGGAGCGGCTGAAGCTTTCTTT.

A few counts support this clone. This chain links TRBV10-3 with TRBJ1-5; D may be TRBD1 (6 bases). The CDR3 has 14 residues. Germline V lookup: CDR1 ENHRY, CDR2 SYGVKD. V was pared by 3 bases and J by 3 bases, with 9 bases between. In DNA, the CDR3 is TGTGCCATCAGTGAAGGACAGAACAATCAGCCCCAGCATTTT. Its protein product is CAISEGQNNQPQHF.

V usage is TRBV5-1 and J usage is TRBJ1-5, with D perhaps TRBD1 (6 bases). The CDR3 has 15 amino acids. CDR1 is SGHRS and CDR2 is YFSETQ in the germline V gene. V lost 0 bases and J 3 bases, leaving 10 bases between the germline ends. For the CDR3, the DNA is TGCGCCAGCAGCTTGGTTTGGGGGCCCAATCAGCCCCAGCATTTT. It yields the protein CASSLVWGPNQPQHF.

In this sample, this clone turned up a few times. The V call is TRBV19, the J call TRBJ1-1; tentative D call: TRBD1 (5 bases). The CDR3 is 14 amino acids. CDR1 and CDR2 (germline): LNHDA, SQIVND (reference sequence). Trimming pared 6 bases from V and 0 bases from J, leaving 11 bases between. CDR3 residues: CASSREGLNTEAFF. CDR3 sequence (DNA): TGTGCCAGTAGCAGGGAGGGGTTGAACACTGAAGCTTTCTTT.

This clone was found a few times. The chain has TRBV9 and TRBJ2-7; 7 nucleotides line up with TRBD1. Losses at the gene ends were 0 bases for V and 3 bases for J; bases not matched to a gene: 3. Germline V gives CDR1 SGDLS, CDR2 YYNGEE. The CDR3 extends over 14 amino acids. The chain's CDR3 is CASSVGTGIYEQYF. The CDR3 nucleotides are TGTGCCAGCAGCGTAGGGACAGGTATCTACGAGCAGTACTTC.

This rearrangement joins TRBV4-1 to TRBJ2-3; the match to TRBD2 covers 8 bases. Germline CDR1 and CDR2: MGHRA and YSYEKL. V lost 1 base, J lost 2 bases, and 5 bases stayed unmatched. The CDR3 length is 16 residues. DNA for the CDR3: TGCGCCAGCAGCCAAGTAATAGCGGGGTCCACAGATACGCAGTATTTT. Protein product: CASSQVIAGSTDTQYF.

This clone was picked up a small number of times. The chain links TRBV6-5 to TRBJ2-2; 7 bases line up with TRBD2. There are 15 residues in the CDR3. Trimming at V came to 11 bases and at J to 0 bases, leaving 9 bases not matched to a gene. Germline loops: CDR1 MNHEY, CDR2 SVGAGI. The CDR3, as DNA: TGTGCCGCGGGGGTCGGGGTCCCGAACACCGGGGAGCTGTTTTTT. As protein: CAAGVGVPNTGELFF.

The count of this clone is one. The chain carries TRBV7-3 and TRBJ2-7, with a tentative D call TRBD1 (5 bases). There are 14 residues in the CDR3. Trimming removed 1 base from V and 3 bases from J, with 10 bases in between. Per germline, CDR1 SGHTA and CDR2 FQGTGA. The CDR3 nucleotides read TGTGCCAGCAGCTTAAGGGAAAGGGGCTACGAGCAGTACTTC. Protein sequence: CASSLRERGYEQYF. The whole variable domain, remainder taken from reference TRBV7-3 and TRBJ2-7, is GAGVSQTPSNKVTEKGKYVELRCDPISGHTALYWYRQSLGQGPEFLIYFQGTGAADDSGLPNDRFFAVRPEGSVSTLKIQRTERGDSAVYLCASSLRERGYEQYFGPGTRLTVT.

This clone was found a few times. The chain carries TRBV30 and TRBJ1-4, with D possibly matching TRBD1 (5 bases). Trimming stripped 2 bases from V and 0 bases from J, with 10 bases between. The CDR3 sequence is 15 residues long. The germline V gene encodes CDR1 GTSNPN and CDR2 SVGIG (reference sequence). The CDR3 region has the DNA TGTGCCTGGAGTTGGGGGGGGACAACTAATGAAAAACTGTTTTTT. As protein: CAWSWGGTTNEKLFF. The full variable domain, with the rest looked up from reference TRBV30 and TRBJ1-4, is SQTIHQWPATLVQPVGSPLSLECTVEGTSNPNLYWYRQAAGRGLQLLFYSVGIGQISSEVPQNLSASRPQDRQFILSSKKLLLSDSGFYLCAWSWGGTTNEKLFFGSGTQLSVL.

The chain has TRBV18 and TRBJ1-1; TRBD1 agrees at 8 bases. Trimming cost V 5 bases and J 4 bases; bases outside gene matches: 9. Germline loops: CDR1 KGHSH, CDR2 LQKENI. The CDR3 totals 15 residues. CDR3 amino acids: CASSSGRGPGTEAFF. CDR3 nucleotide sequence: TGTGCCAGCTCATCGGGCAGGGGGCCAGGCACTGAAGCTTTCTTT.

The rearrangement links TRBV2 to TRBJ2-3; 9 bases align to TRBD1. The length of the CDR3 is 16 residues. Per germline, CDR1 SNHLY and CDR2 FYNNEI. Germline trimming cut 6 bases from V and 1 base from J; bases unmatched to any gene: 8. The CDR3 here is CASSNNRGLGTDTQYF. CDR3 bases: TGTGCCAGCAGCAATAACAGGGGGCTGGGCACAGATACGCAGTATTTT.

This chain's CDR3 is CASSPRSRTGTGYEKLFF. The DNA of the CDR3 is TGTGCCAGCAGCCCTCGTAGCCGGACCGGGACAGGGTATGAAAAACTGTTTTTT. This chain connects TRBV7-2 to TRBJ1-4; 9 bases align to TRBD1. Germline V lookup: CDR1 SGHTA, CDR2 FQGNSA. Trimming cost V 5 bases and J 6 bases; bases outside gene matches: 16. CDR3 length: 18 residues.

This clone was seen a few times. V is TRBV6-6 and J is TRBJ2-3; D is ambiguous. V lost 6 bases and J lost 0, with 13 bases in between. The CDR3 is made up of 15 amino acids. The germline CDR1 and CDR2 sequences are MNHNY and SVGAGI (reference sequence). The CDR3 loop is CASSLARSSTDTQYF. DNA for the CDR3: TGTGCCAGCAGCCTCGCTAGGTCTAGCACAGATACGCAGTATTTT.

This clone was found a few times. V is TRBV27 and J is TRBJ2-7; D is ambiguous. The CDR3 consists of 12 residues. The V end lost 6 bases, the J end lost 3 bases, and 9 bases lay between the germline ends. In germline, CDR1 is MNHEY, CDR2 SMNVEV (reference sequence). CDR3: CASRAIGYEQYF. The CDR3 region has the DNA TGTGCCAGCAGAGCCATTGGCTACGAGCAGTACTTC.

A few counts support this clone. V is TRBV6-5 and J is TRBJ1-2; TRBD1 matches 7 bases. CDR1 MNHEY and CDR2 SVGAGI come from the germline V gene. This CDR3 has 13 amino acids. J was trimmed by 4 bases and V by 10 bases; bases with no gene match: 9. This CDR3 is CATMGDSLYGYTF. In DNA, the CDR3 is TGTGCCACTATGGGGGACAGTCTCTATGGCTACACCTTC.

This clone was detected only a few times. This chain joins TRBV5-1 and TRBJ2-1, with 8 bases fitting TRBD1. Trimming at V came to 2 bases and at J to 6 bases, leaving 7 bases not matched to a gene. Germline V gives CDR1 SGHRS, CDR2 YFSETQ. The CDR3 spans 15 residues. CDR3 in amino acids: CASSFGQGGLNEQFF. DNA of the CDR3: TGCGCCAGCAGCTTTGGACAGGGAGGACTCAATGAGCAGTTCTTC.

The chain uses TRBV7-6 and TRBJ2-7, with TRBD2 matching over 9 bases. The V and J ends lost 4 bases and 3 bases, in that order; junction bases with no gene match: 7. The CDR3 is 15 amino acids. The germline gives CDR1 SGHVS, CDR2 FNYEAQ. The DNA for the CDR3 is TGTGCCAGCAGCTGGGAGGCTAGCGGGGACTACGAGCAGTACTTC. This codes for CASSWEASGDYEQYF.

The table lists this clone with a few counts. This chain joins TRBV6-5 and TRBJ1-1; D is ambiguous. The CDR3 is 15 amino acids. V was pared by 0 bases and J by 0 bases, with 8 bases between. Germline CDR1 MNHEY, CDR2 SVGAGI. CDR3 region: CASSYSGVMNTEAFF. Written as DNA, the CDR3 is TGTGCCAGCAGTTACTCCGGGGTCATGAACACTGAAGCTTTCTTT.

This clone was picked up a small number of times. The rearrangement uses TRBV6-4 and TRBJ2-7; D might be TRBD1 (6 bases). Trimming cost V 8 bases and J 3 bases, with 23 bases left between them. The CDR3 sequence is 16 residues long. Germline-derived CDR1 and CDR2 are MRHNA and SNTAGT. The CDR3 nucleotides are TGTGCCAGCGCCAGCCTAGGACAGCCAAAAATCTACGAGCAGTACTTC. Its translation: CASASLGQPKIYEQYF.

The chain has TRBV29-1 and TRBJ2-1; D is perhaps TRBD2 (6 bases). From germline, CDR1 is SQVTM and CDR2 ANQGSEA. The V end was cut by 1 base, the J end by 7 bases, with 11 bases between. The CDR3 sequence is 13 residues long. CDR3 sequence: CSVEAARGNEQFF. CDR3 in DNA: TGCAGCGTTGAAGCGGCTCGGGGGAATGAGCAGTTCTTC.

This clone was detected a few times. The V call is TRBV25-1, the J call TRBJ1-1; D possibly corresponds to TRBD1 (6 bases). Trimming shortened V by 5 bases and J by 1 base, and 14 bases separated the two germline ends. The CDR3 consists of 15 residues. Germline-derived CDR1 and CDR2 are MGHDK and SYGVNS. The CDR3 DNA is TGTGCCAGCAGTTTGGGGGCAGGGTGGAACACTGAAGCTTTCTTT. As protein: CASSLGAGWNTEAFF.

This clone was counted only a few times. The V gene is TRBV11-2, the J gene TRBJ2-7; D not resolved. CDR3 length: 15 residues. Germline values: CDR1 SGHAT, CDR2 FQNNGV. Trimming took 0 bases from V and 2 from J, leaving 11 bases between them. The CDR3 protein is CASSLDPADTYEQYF. The CDR3 DNA reads as TGTGCCAGCAGCTTAGATCCTGCAGATACCTACGAGCAGTACTTC.

This clone was counted between two and nine times. CDR3 nucleotides: TGTGCCAGCTACCTAGAGGGGGTATTGAATTCACCCCTCCACTTT. Translating it yields CASYLEGVLNSPLHF. The V call is TRBV27, the J call TRBJ1-6, with a tentative D call TRBD1 (6 bases). V was cut by 8 bases and J by 7 bases, with 18 bases left in between. The CDR3 totals 15 residues. CDR1 and CDR2 (germline): MNHEY, SMNVEV (reference sequence).